The 27 T cell receptor beta chains listed next were all sequenced from one sample in a study of identical twins. TCRdb independently ran MiXCR on the 5' RACE reads; one entry per CDR3 protein. The sample yields 450,000 or so distinct CDR3 sequences, roughly 18% seen once. The material sequenced was naive T cells sorted from blood. The receptor source for this set is a man aged 50 or older in good health.

The J gene is TRBJ2-2, the V gene TRBV20-1; 11 positions agree with TRBD2. In germline, CDR1 is DFQATT, CDR2 SNEGSKA (reference sequence). V trimming: 6 bases; J trimming: 4 bases; junction bases outside the gene matches: 4. This CDR3 is built from 14 residues. For the CDR3, the DNA is TGCAGTGCGAATAGCGGGAGGGGCACCGGGGAGCTGTTTTTT. Translation gives CSANSGRGTGELFF.

This clonotype has only a few counts. V gene TRBV9 combines with J gene TRBJ2-7; 11 bases align to TRBD2. From germline, CDR1 is SGDLS and CDR2 YYNGEE. V shed 0 bases and J 3 bases; nucleotides not matched to a gene: 2. This CDR3 contains 15 residues. The CDR3 DNA reads TGTGCCAGCAGCGTAGGACTAGCGGGACTCTACGAGCAGTACTTC. Translation: CASSVGLAGLYEQYF.

This clonotype came up many times. The chain combines TRBV29-1 with TRBJ2-6; D possibly corresponds to TRBD2 (5 bases). Germline V gene lookup returns CDR1 SQVTM and CDR2 ANQGSEA. Trimming left V 5 bases short and J 0 bases short, with 8 bases between. The CDR3 sequence is 14 residues long. CDR3 in amino acids: CSVSRGSGANVLTF. DNA of the CDR3: TGCAGCGTTTCCCGGGGCTCTGGGGCCAACGTCCTGACTTTC.

This chain uses TRBV7-9 with TRBJ2-5, with D maybe TRBD2 (6 bases). Per the germline V gene, CDR1 is SEHNR and CDR2 is FQNEAQ (reference sequence). The CDR3 has 13 amino acids. V lost 3 bases and J lost 5, with 10 bases in between. CDR3 amino acids: CASSFEGLETQYF. CDR3 sequence (DNA): TGTGCCAGCAGCTTTGAGGGACTGGAGACCCAGTACTTC.

The chain couples TRBV25-1 to TRBJ2-7, with TRBD1 matching over 10 bases. The CDR3 consists of 14 residues. V lost 3 bases to trimming and J lost 6 bases; unmatched junction nucleotides: 5. In germline, CDR1 is MGHDK, CDR2 SYGVNS. The CDR3 loop reads CASSDLDRGSEQYF. CDR3 DNA sequence: TGTGCCAGCAGTGATTTGGACAGGGGGAGCGAGCAGTACTTC.

This clonotype was counted a few times. The rearrangement links TRBV5-1 to TRBJ2-1; TRBD1 aligns across 7 bases. The junction had 6 bases not matched to a gene; V was cut back by 1 base and J by 8 bases. Germline loops: CDR1 SGHRS, CDR2 YFSETQ. This CDR3 is built from 14 residues. The CDR3 DNA reads as TGCGCCAGCAGCTTGATACCAGACAGGGATGAGCAGTTCTTC. As protein: CASSLIPDRDEQFF.

The rearrangement links TRBV19 to TRBJ2-7, with 9 bases fitting TRBD1. The J segment lost 3 bases and the V segment lost 6 bases, leaving 6 bases of the junction unmatched. Germline CDR1 and CDR2: LNHDA and SQIVND (reference sequence). The CDR3 runs 14 residues. The CDR3 reads CASSRRQGGYEQYF. As DNA, the CDR3 is TGTGCCAGTAGCCGTCGACAGGGGGGCTACGAGCAGTACTTC.

The sample holds a few counts of this clonotype. The chain combines TRBV12-3 or TRBV12-4 with TRBJ2-3; D may correspond to TRBD1 or TRBD2 (5 bases each). V lost 1 base, J lost 0 bases, and 8 bases lay in between. The CDR3 covers 15 residues. The chain's CDR3 is CASSLVGRSTDTQYF. CDR3 sequence (DNA): TGTGCCAGCAGTTTAGTGGGACGTAGCACAGATACGCAGTATTTT.

V and J are TRBV5-5 and TRBJ2-5, with a tentative D call TRBD1 (6 bases). The CDR3 totals 14 residues. CDR1 is SGHKS, CDR2 YYEKEE, per germline (reference sequence). The V and J ends lost 5 bases and 7 bases respectively, with 18 bases between them. CDR3 coding DNA: TGTGCCAGCAGGGAACAGGGTGGGGAAGGGACCCAGTACTTC. It codes for CASREQGGEGTQYF.

This clonotype was observed a few times. J is TRBJ2-7 and V is TRBV7-6; D possibly matches TRBD1 or TRBD2 (5 bases each). With 5 bases removed from V and 1 base from J, the gap between germline ends came to 15 bases. This CDR3 has 15 amino acids. The germline gives CDR1 SGHVS, CDR2 FNYEAQ. The CDR3, as DNA: TGTGCCAGCAGCCTCGGGGCCACAGCTTCCTACGAGCAGTACTTC. Translation gives CASSLGATASYEQYF. Full variable domain (outside the CDR3, taken from reference TRBV7-6 and TRBJ2-7): GAGVSQSPRYKVTKRGQDVALRCDPISGHVSLYWYRQALGQGPEFLTYFNYEAQQDKSGLPNDRFSAERPEGSISTLTIQRTEQRDSAMYRCASSLGATASYEQYFGPGTRLTVT.

This clonotype appeared a few times. The gene calls are TRBV9 and TRBJ2-3, with D unclear. The germline V gene has CDR1 SGDLS and CDR2 YYNGEE. V was trimmed by 1 base and J by 2 bases, leaving 2 bases between them. The CDR3 totals 12 residues. The CDR3 sequence: CASSVLTDTQYF. For the CDR3, the DNA is TGTGCCAGCAGCGTACTCACAGATACGCAGTATTTT. The full variable domain, rest sourced from reference TRBV9 and TRBJ2-3, is DSGVTQTPKHLITATGQRVTLRCSPRSGDLSVYWYQQSLDQGLQFLIQYYNGEERAKGNILERFSAQQFPDLHSELNLSSLELGDSALYFCASSVLTDTQYFGPGTRLTVL.

V is TRBV12-3 or TRBV12-4 and J is TRBJ2-3; either TRBD1 or TRBD2 may supply D (7 bases each). This CDR3 is built from 14 residues. The V gene lost 3 bases and the J gene lost 6 bases, with 13 bases spanning the gap. The CDR3 DNA reads as TGTGCCAGCAGTTTCAGACAGGGAGGGGATACGCAGTATTTT. The encoded protein is CASSFRQGGDTQYF.

This clonotype occurred a few times. This sequence joins TRBV4-1 and TRBJ2-4; the D is unclear. The CDR3 runs to 15 residues. V gave up 1 base and J gave up 0 bases, with 7 bases separating them. In germline, CDR1 is MGHRA, CDR2 YSYEKL. The CDR3 sequence: CASSQVREAKNIQYF. In nucleotides, the CDR3 is TGCGCCAGCAGCCAAGTTAGAGAAGCCAAAAACATTCAGTACTTC.

This CDR3 reads CASSYWPVERNYEQYF. The CDR3 DNA reads as TGCGCCAGCAGCTATTGGCCTGTAGAACGGAACTACGAGCAGTACTTC. V and J are TRBV5-1 and TRBJ2-7; no definite D call. This CDR3 region has 16 residues. Germline V gene sequence: CDR1 SGHRS, CDR2 YFSETQ. The V gene lost 3 bases and the J gene lost 3 bases, with 19 bases spanning the gap.

In this sample, this clonotype turned up many times. V gene TRBV19 combines with J gene TRBJ2-2, with 14 bases aligning to TRBD2. CDR3 length equals 17 residues. V lost 6 bases to trimming and J lost 4 bases; unmatched junction nucleotides: 7. Germline CDR1 reads LNHDA; CDR2 reads SQIVND (reference sequence). This chain's CDR3 is CASRRLAGGRATGELFF. The CDR3 nucleotides read TGTGCCAGTAGAAGACTAGCGGGGGGGCGTGCCACCGGGGAGCTGTTTTTT.

The J gene is TRBJ2-2, the V gene TRBV5-6; 10 bases align to TRBD1. CDR1 is SGHDT, CDR2 YYEEEE, per germline. The ends lost 2 bases at V and 1 base at J; junction bases unmatched: 2. This CDR3 comprises 16 residues. This chain's CDR3 is CASSFRDRGNTGELFF. DNA for the CDR3: TGTGCCAGCAGCTTCAGGGACAGGGGGAACACCGGGGAGCTGTTTTTT.

The sample holds many counts of this clonotype. The chain carries TRBV5-1 and TRBJ2-6, with unresolved D. Germline V gene lookup returns CDR1 SGHRS and CDR2 YFSETQ. The CDR3 length is 17 residues. Trimming removed 0 bases from V and 0 bases from J, with 10 bases in between. In DNA, the CDR3 is TGCGCCAGCAGCTTGGCGGCACAGAGCTCTGGGGCCAACGTCCTGACTTTC. Its protein product is CASSLAAQSSGANVLTF.

This clonotype was picked up a small number of times. The chain uses TRBV20-1 and TRBJ2-3; 8 bases are shared with TRBD2. Germline V lookup: CDR1 DFQATT, CDR2 SNEGSKA (reference sequence). Trimming took 6 bases from V and 2 from J; bases not matched to a gene: 7. This CDR3 contains 14 residues. The CDR3: CSAYRGGPTDTQYF. The CDR3 bases are TGCAGTGCCTACCGGGGGGGGCCCACAGATACGCAGTATTTT.

The chain carries TRBV15 and TRBJ1-2; 8 bases align to TRBD1. The CDR3 length is 15 residues. Germline CDR1 LNHNV, CDR2 YYDKDF (reference sequence). The ends lost 5 bases at V and 4 bases at J; junction bases unmatched: 9. The CDR3 coding sequence is TGTGCCACCAGCGGGTACCAGGACAGGGCCTATGGCTACACCTTC. It yields the protein CATSGYQDRAYGYTF.

This clonotype has at least ten counts. This rearrangement joins TRBV20-1 to TRBJ2-2; no clear D. CDR3 length: 13 residues. V lost 0 bases to trimming and J lost 10 bases, with 12 bases between them. The germline CDR1 and CDR2 sequences are DFQATT and SNEGSKA (reference sequence). CDR3 protein: CSARDTDHLELFF. The CDR3 DNA sequence: TGCAGTGCTAGAGATACCGACCACCTGGAGCTGTTTTTT.

This clonotype occurred many times. The V and J genes are TRBV6-1 and TRBJ2-7; the D gene is possibly TRBD1 (5 bases). V dropped 6 bases and J dropped 4 bases, with 16 bases sitting between them. The CDR3 sequence is 14 residues long. Germline CDR1 and CDR2: MNHNS and SASEGT. CDR3 loop: CASSLRRVGYEQYF. The CDR3 bases are TGTGCCAGCAGCCTCCGCAGGGTTGGGTACGAGCAGTACTTC.

This clonotype was seen many times. V gene TRBV12-3 or TRBV12-4 combines with J gene TRBJ1-2, with D maybe TRBD1 (6 bases). Trimming left V 5 bases short and J 8 bases short, with 18 bases between. The CDR3 has 14 amino acids. DNA of the CDR3: TGTGCCAGCAGTCCTGGGGGGACATTTTGGGGCTACACCTTC. It translates to CASSPGGTFWGYTF.

This clonotype was detected only a few times. The chain is built from TRBV11-1 and TRBJ1-3, with a tentative D call TRBD1 (6 bases). Deletions cut 4 bases from V and 3 bases from J, with 25 bases between. Germline assignment: CDR1 SGHAT and CDR2 FQDESV (reference sequence). CDR3 length equals 19 residues. Written as DNA, the CDR3 is TGTGCCAGCAGCTCGGCCCATCGACAGGATCTCGTAGTTGGAAACACCATATATTTT. Translating it yields CASSSAHRQDLVVGNTIYF. The variable domain in full, with the rest retrieved from reference TRBV11-1 and TRBJ1-3, is EAEVAQSPRYKITEKSQAVAFWCDPISGHATLYWYRQILGQGPELLVQFQDESVVDDSQLPKDRFSAERLKGVDSTLKIQPAELGDSAMYLCASSSAHRQDLVVGNTIYFGEGSWLTVV.

This clonotype was observed a handful of times. V and J are TRBV28 and TRBJ2-5; D gene unclear. The CDR3 is 12 residues long. V lost 8 bases to trimming and J lost 6 bases, with 13 bases between them. CDR1 and CDR2 from the germline V gene are MDHEN and SYDVKM. CDR3 sequence: CASSSSRQTQYF. In DNA, the CDR3 is TGTGCCAGCTCATCATCTCGGCAGACCCAGTACTTC. The variable domain in full, completed from reference TRBV28 and TRBJ2-5, reads DVKVTQSSRYLVKRTGEKVFLECVQDMDHENMFWYRQDPGLGLRLIYFSYDVKMKEKGDIPEGYSVSREKKERFSLILESASTNQTSMYLCASSSSRQTQYFGPGTRLLVL.

The rearrangement uses TRBV2 and TRBJ2-5; possible D gene TRBD2, 5 bases. V gave up 4 bases and J gave up 5 bases, with 11 bases separating them. Germline loops: CDR1 SNHLY, CDR2 FYNNEI. The CDR3 consists of 13 residues. CDR3 sequence (DNA): TGTGCCAGCAGTGGGACTGGAGTGGAGACCCAGTACTTC. Encoded protein: CASSGTGVETQYF.

This CDR3 is CASSYPNREETQYF. The CDR3 nucleotides read TGTGCCAGCAGCTACCCTAACAGGGAGGAGACCCAGTACTTC. The J gene is TRBJ2-5, the V gene TRBV7-2; a possible D gene is TRBD1 (6 bases). CDR1 is SGHTA, CDR2 FQGNSA, per germline. V was shortened by 4 bases and J by 5 bases, with 14 bases between the two germline ends. The CDR3 spans 14 residues.

V and J are TRBV20-1 and TRBJ1-1; D ambiguous. The germline V gene encodes CDR1 DFQATT and CDR2 SNEGSKA (reference sequence). Trimming took 6 bases from V and 2 from J, leaving 19 bases between them. This CDR3 has 15 amino acids. The CDR3: CSAQSGLLGNTEAFF. The CDR3 DNA reads as TGCAGTGCCCAGAGCGGGCTTTTAGGCAACACTGAAGCTTTCTTT.